The clone carrying this T cell receptor (beta chain) was seen more than once but under ten times. The data are from a study of identical twins. The length of the CDR3 is 14 residues. Trimming removed 7 bases from V and 5 bases from J; junction bases left unmatched: 7. The germline V gene has CDR1 MNHEY and CDR2 SVGEGT. TCRdb processed the 5' RACE reads anew with MiXCR; each CDR3 protein has one entry. The table shows roughly 720,000 distinct CDR3 sequences, with 15% to 20% occurring only once. The sample also formed part of further work on T cells expressing NK-cell markers. From that paper: There were seven HCMV-seropositive donors and one seronegative donor among the eight sequenced. A handful of donors showed these clonotypes also leading the CD3+CD56-NKG2C+ fraction.

The sample was PBMCs. This rearrangement joins TRBV6-2 or TRBV6-3 to TRBJ2-3; 9 bases align to TRBD1. This receptor was obtained from a woman between 18 and 30 years old in good health. The CDR3 spells CASTARGQGDTQYF. The CDR3 DNA reads as TGTGCCAGCACGGCAAGGGGACAGGGAGATACGCAGTATTTT.